This note documents a single T cell receptor beta chain sequence. Its target is not known. This entry comes from a study of post-analysis software for immune sequencing data. Study-wide background: Included among the disease courses, which were recorded for the cohort, were relapsing-remitting, secondary progressive and progressive-relapsing multiple sclerosis. The study, taken as a whole, reports: Controls showed lower frequencies than patients for roughly five TRBV segments, and TRBV5-6, TRBV5-1 and TRBV20-1 were among these.

Unique molecular identifiers were present in the TCR beta cDNA libraries. TCRdb processed the PCR reads anew with MiXCR; each CDR3 protein has one entry. The profile covers 600,000 to 750,000 distinct CDR3 sequences, with roughly three fifths appearing a single time and approximately 10% taken by the ten largest. Germline CDR1 is SQVTM and CDR2 is ANQGSEA. The CDR3 has 16 amino acids. V was cut by 0 bases and J by 2 bases, with 16 bases left in between. This sequence was found in a girl aged 2 to 9 with multiple sclerosis. Input material: blood. The chain is built from TRBV29-1 and TRBJ1-2, with no clear D. CDR3 loop: CSVEERRAKENYGYTF. The CDR3 DNA reads TGCAGCGTTGAAGAGAGGAGGGCTAAGGAGAACTATGGCTACACCTTC. Based on the CDR3 plus reference TRBV29-1 and TRBJ1-2, the full variable domain is SAVISQKPSRDICQRGTSLTIQCQVDSQVTMMFWYRQQPGQSLTLIATANQGSEATYESGFVIDKFPISRPNLTFSTLTVSNMSPEDSSIYLCSVEERRAKENYGYTFGSGTRLTVV.